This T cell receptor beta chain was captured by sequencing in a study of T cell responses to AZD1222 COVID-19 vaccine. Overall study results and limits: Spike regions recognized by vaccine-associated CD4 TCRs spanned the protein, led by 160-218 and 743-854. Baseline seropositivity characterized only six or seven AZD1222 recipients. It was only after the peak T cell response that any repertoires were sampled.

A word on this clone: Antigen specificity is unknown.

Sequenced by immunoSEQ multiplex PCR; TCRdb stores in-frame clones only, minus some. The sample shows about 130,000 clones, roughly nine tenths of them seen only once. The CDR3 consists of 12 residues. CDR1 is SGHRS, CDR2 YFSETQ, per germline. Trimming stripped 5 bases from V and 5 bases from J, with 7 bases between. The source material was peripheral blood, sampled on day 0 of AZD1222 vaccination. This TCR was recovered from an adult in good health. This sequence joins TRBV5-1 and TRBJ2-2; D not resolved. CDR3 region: CASRPQTGELFF. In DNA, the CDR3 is TGCGCCAGCAGGCCCCAAACCGGGGAGCTGTTTTTT.